This is a list of T cell receptor beta chains from one sample in a study of Graves' ophthalmopathy and Graves' hyperthyroidism. MiXCR was run by TCRdb on the multiplex PCR reads, yielding one entry per CDR3 protein. The profile shows hundreds of thousands of distinct CDR3 sequences, over 15% of them singletons. Sequenced sample: peripheral blood. Receptor source: a woman aged 18-30 years with stable Graves' hyperthyroidism. CDR3s include the opening cysteine and the closing phenylalanine or tryptophan. The order of the fields is CDR3 DNA, CDR3 protein, clone size, D gene, J gene, V gene. A D gene is named only where the DNA matches it firmly. Not every row has a clone size; where given, it reads once, few, many or a size class.

CDR3nt: TGCAGTGCTACAGGGGGTAGGGACAGAAAGGACGGAGCGCCCTACGAGCAGTACTTC; CDR3aa: CSATGGRDRKDGAPYEQYF; abundance: many; d_gene: TRBD1; j_gene: TRBJ2-7; v_gene: TRBV20-1
CDR3nt: TGTGCCATCAGTGAGAACAGGGCCGCTAACTATGGCTACACCTTC; CDR3aa: CAISENRAANYGYTF; abundance: NA; d_gene: NA; j_gene: TRBJ1-2; v_gene: TRBV10-3
CDR3nt: TGCAGCGGACGGACAGACTCCTACGAGCAGTACTTC; CDR3aa: CSGRTDSYEQYF; abundance: many; d_gene: NA; j_gene: TRBJ2-7; v_gene: TRBV29-1
CDR3nt: TGTGCCAGTAGTATCTCCGGGACGGTTTCTAACTATGGCTACACCTTC; CDR3aa: CASSISGTVSNYGYTF; abundance: many; d_gene: NA; j_gene: TRBJ1-2; v_gene: TRBV19
CDR3nt: TGTGCCACCCAACGGGGGGGGAGTTCCTACGAGCAGTACTTC; CDR3aa: CATQRGGSSYEQYF; abundance: many; d_gene: TRBD2; j_gene: TRBJ2-7; v_gene: TRBV6-2/TRBV6-3
CDR3nt: TGCAGTGCTAGTCACGACGACAGGGACCGGGGCTACACCTTC; CDR3aa: CSASHDDRDRGYTF; abundance: many; d_gene: TRBD1; j_gene: TRBJ1-2; v_gene: TRBV20-1
CDR3nt: TGTGCCAGTAGTATGGACAGGGGTTTCACTGAAGCTTTCTTT; CDR3aa: CASSMDRGFTEAFF; abundance: many; d_gene: TRBD1; j_gene: TRBJ1-1; v_gene: TRBV19
CDR3nt: TGTGCCAGCAGTCAACGACAGCGGTGGGAGCTGTTTTTT; CDR3aa: CASSQRQRWELFF; abundance: once; d_gene: NA; j_gene: TRBJ2-2; v_gene: TRBV27
CDR3nt: TGTGCCAGCAGACTGGGGGTAAGCAATCAGCCCCAGCATTTT; CDR3aa: CASRLGVSNQPQHF; abundance: many; d_gene: NA; j_gene: TRBJ1-5; v_gene: TRBV12-3/TRBV12-4
CDR3nt: TGTGCCAGCAGCATTCTAGCCCCGGGCACCGGGGAGCTGTTTTTT; CDR3aa: CASSILAPGTGELFF; abundance: NA; d_gene: NA; j_gene: TRBJ2-2; v_gene: TRBV11-3
CDR3nt: TGTGCCAGCAGCCGAGGGGAGCAGGGGCGATCCTACGAGCAGTACTTC; CDR3aa: CASSRGEQGRSYEQYF; abundance: few; d_gene: NA; j_gene: TRBJ2-7; v_gene: TRBV4-2
CDR3nt: TGTGCCAGCAGCCCCGACAGAATCTACGAGCAGTACTTC; CDR3aa: CASSPDRIYEQYF; abundance: many; d_gene: NA; j_gene: TRBJ2-7; v_gene: TRBV6-2/TRBV6-3
CDR3nt: TGTGCCAGCAGTCCCCCCCAAGTGGGAGGCTCTTCACCCCTCCACTTT; CDR3aa: CASSPPQVGGSSPLHF; abundance: many; d_gene: NA; j_gene: TRBJ1-6; v_gene: TRBV6-1
CDR3nt: TGCGCCAGCAGCCACCTCGGACAGGGACTAATGAACACTGAAGCTTTCTTT; CDR3aa: CASSHLGQGLMNTEAFF; abundance: few; d_gene: TRBD1; j_gene: TRBJ1-1; v_gene: TRBV4-1
CDR3nt: TGCGCCAGCAGCGCAACAGGGCCCTACGAGCAGTACTTC; CDR3aa: CASSATGPYEQYF; abundance: many; d_gene: NA; j_gene: TRBJ2-7; v_gene: TRBV5-1
CDR3nt: TGTGCCAGCTCACCACGGACAGAGTCCTATGGCTACACCTTC; CDR3aa: CASSPRTESYGYTF; abundance: few; d_gene: NA; j_gene: TRBJ1-2; v_gene: TRBV18
CDR3nt: TGTGCCAGCAGCGTTTTGAGTTCGGACGGGGAGCTGTTTTTT; CDR3aa: CASSVLSSDGELFF; abundance: many; d_gene: NA; j_gene: TRBJ2-2; v_gene: TRBV9
CDR3nt: TGTGCCAGCAGTGACCAGGGGATTTACAATTCACCCCTCCACTTT; CDR3aa: CASSDQGIYNSPLHF; abundance: NA; d_gene: NA; j_gene: TRBJ1-6; v_gene: TRBV12-3/TRBV12-4
CDR3nt: TGTGCCAGCAGTGAACCGTCGGAAACTGAAGCTTTCTTT; CDR3aa: CASSEPSETEAFF; abundance: many; d_gene: NA; j_gene: TRBJ1-1; v_gene: TRBV6-1
CDR3nt: TGTGCCAGCAGACTAACAGGGGGCCCATCCTACGAGCAGTACTTC; CDR3aa: CASRLTGGPSYEQYF; abundance: many; d_gene: TRBD1; j_gene: TRBJ2-7; v_gene: TRBV2
CDR3nt: TGTGCCAGCAGCCCACCTGAAGTCAGCTCTGCCCTCCACTTT; CDR3aa: CASSPPEVSSALHF; abundance: many; d_gene: NA; j_gene: TRBJ1-6; v_gene: TRBV7-9
CDR3nt: TGTGCCAGCAGCCCCGGACGGAATAATTCACCCCTCCACTTT; CDR3aa: CASSPGRNNSPLHF; abundance: many; d_gene: NA; j_gene: TRBJ1-6; v_gene: TRBV7-9
CDR3nt: TGTGCCAGCCGGCGGGGGTGGGACACTTTTAACACTGAAGCTTTCTTT; CDR3aa: CASRRGWDTFNTEAFF; abundance: many; d_gene: NA; j_gene: TRBJ1-1; v_gene: TRBV6-1
CDR3nt: TGTGCCTGGAGTGTGGAGGGTAGGGGTGGCTACACCTTC; CDR3aa: CAWSVEGRGGYTF; abundance: NA; d_gene: NA; j_gene: TRBJ1-2; v_gene: TRBV30
CDR3nt: TGTGCCAGCAGTTATGGGGCGGGCGGAAGCCCAGATACGCAGTATTTT; CDR3aa: CASSYGAGGSPDTQYF; abundance: few; d_gene: NA; j_gene: TRBJ2-3; v_gene: TRBV6-2/TRBV6-3
CDR3nt: TGTGCTAGTGGTTTGGTACCTTTGAACAGGGGAAATGGCTACACCTTC; CDR3aa: CASGLVPLNRGNGYTF; abundance: many; d_gene: TRBD1; j_gene: TRBJ1-2; v_gene: TRBV12-5
CDR3nt: TGTGCCAGCAGCCGTAACCAGGGAGGGAATAATTCACCCCTCCACTTT; CDR3aa: CASSRNQGGNNSPLHF; abundance: many; d_gene: NA; j_gene: TRBJ1-6; v_gene: TRBV7-2
CDR3nt: TGTGCCAGCAGCCGGGACAACTACGAGCAGTACTTC; CDR3aa: CASSRDNYEQYF; abundance: many; d_gene: NA; j_gene: TRBJ2-7; v_gene: TRBV5-1
CDR3nt: TGTGCCAGCAGTCCTCGACAGGGGGCGAGTTATGGCTACACCTTC; CDR3aa: CASSPRQGASYGYTF; abundance: NA; d_gene: TRBD1; j_gene: TRBJ1-2; v_gene: TRBV27
CDR3nt: TGTGCCAGCAGTACCCTTCGCAGGGATGAAGTAGAGACCCAGTACTTC; CDR3aa: CASSTLRRDEVETQYF; abundance: NA; d_gene: NA; j_gene: TRBJ2-5; v_gene: TRBV6-2/TRBV6-3
CDR3nt: TGTGCCAGCAGCTTGGCGGGAGTGCACGAGCAGTACTTC; CDR3aa: CASSLAGVHEQYF; abundance: NA; d_gene: TRBD2; j_gene: TRBJ2-7; v_gene: TRBV7-3
CDR3nt: TGTGCCAGCAGTTACCGGGGCGACGCCTACGCTGTGGAGCAGTACTTC; CDR3aa: CASSYRGDAYAVEQYF; abundance: many; d_gene: NA; j_gene: TRBJ2-7; v_gene: TRBV6-5